Sequencing of this T cell receptor (beta chain) was carried out in a study of blood T cell repertoires in COVID-19. The overall study: Samples taken during acute and convalescent COVID-19 were collected in the United States, Italy and Spain. In each case, the material was cDNA or gDNA derived from T cells, B-cell-depleted T cells, or PBMCs.

The CDR3 has 16 amino acids. After removal of 5 bases from V and 3 bases from J, the junction contained 13 bases not matched to a gene. The germline V gene has CDR1 SGHRS and CDR2 YFSETQ. Study processing details: For nucleated cells, counts were estimated from reference gene primer amplification. The table came from immunoSEQ multiplex PCR; TCRdb's copy has only in-frame clones and leaves some out. The DNA was the basis for D and trimming; V, J and clone size are from that table. The data hold under 200,000 clones, with 70% to 90% observed a single time. The sequenced material came from peripheral blood. The chain employs TRBV5-1 and TRBJ2-5, with 7 bases identical to TRBD1. The TCR was taken from a man in his forties with active or convalescent COVID-19. Here the CDR3 DNA reads TGCGCCAGCAGTCTGACAGGGACGGGGTGGAAAGAGACCCAGTACTTC. Its protein product is CASSLTGTGWKETQYF.